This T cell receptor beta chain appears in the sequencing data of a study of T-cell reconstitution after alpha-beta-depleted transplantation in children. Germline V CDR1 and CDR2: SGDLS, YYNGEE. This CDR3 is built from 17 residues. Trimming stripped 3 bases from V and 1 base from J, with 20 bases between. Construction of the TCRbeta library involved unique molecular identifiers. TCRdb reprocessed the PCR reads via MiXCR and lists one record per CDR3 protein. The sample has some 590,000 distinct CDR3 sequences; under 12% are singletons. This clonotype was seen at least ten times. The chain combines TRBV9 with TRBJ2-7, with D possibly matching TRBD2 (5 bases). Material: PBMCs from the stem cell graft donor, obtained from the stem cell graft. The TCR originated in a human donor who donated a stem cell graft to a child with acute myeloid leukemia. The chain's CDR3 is CASSASHPGGPSYEQYF. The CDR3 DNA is TGTGCCAGCAGCGCATCCCACCCAGGCGGGCCTTCCTACGAGCAGTACTTC.